Following are 9 T cell receptor beta chains from one sample sequenced in a study of tumor-infiltrating lymphocytes in primary liver carcinoma. Reverse transcription of 450 to 500 ng total RNA with a constant-region primer produced TCR beta cDNA. Investigators got TCR beta libraries out of three nested multiplex PCR rounds, done with slightly modified ARM-PCR. Two initial PCR rounds of around 10 cycles each paired TRBV1-TRBV30 forward primers with a C-beta reverse primer. TCRdb ran MiXCR on the multiplex PCR reads and lists one entry per CDR3 protein. The sample has around 170,000 distinct CDR3 sequences, roughly 60% seen once. Unsorted whole blood yielded the blood RNA, and germline DNA was also extracted. Sequencing was performed on peripheral blood. Every receptor here comes from a man aged 40-49 years with primary liver carcinoma and hepatitis B virus infection.

V gene TRBV29-1 combines with J gene TRBJ2-1; no clear D. Germline CDR1 is SQVTM and CDR2 is ANQGSEA. Trimming took off 3 bases at V and 0 bases at J, with 15 bases between the two ends. There are 16 residues in the CDR3. The CDR3 nucleotides are TGCAGCGTTGATCACGGGCAGGCCAGCTCCTACAATGAGCAGTTCTTC. It translates to CSVDHGQASSYNEQFF.

The chain links TRBV11-3 to TRBJ2-2; D is uncertain. Trimming took 3 bases from V and 8 from J, leaving 25 bases between them. Germline CDR1 and CDR2: SGHNT and YENEEA. The CDR3 runs to 18 residues. Here the CDR3 DNA reads TGTGCCAGCAGCTTGGAGAAAGGGCCAGAGCCGGTCACGGGGGAGCTGTTTTTT. This translates into CASSLEKGPEPVTGELFF.

The rearrangement joins TRBV11-2 to TRBJ2-7; unclear D gene. Germline values: CDR1 SGHAT, CDR2 FQNNGV. The CDR3 totals 14 residues. CDR3 bases: TGTACCAACAGCTTAACCGACGGAGCCTACGGACAGTACTTC. It encodes CTNSLTDGAYGQYF.

Of note for this clonotype: This could be a read error, since a much larger clone is one nucleotide away. The chain couples TRBV11-2 to TRBJ2-5; TRBD2 matches at 8 bases. The CDR3 is made up of 12 amino acids. Germline CDR1 is SGHAT and CDR2 is FQNNGV. CDR3 in DNA: TGTGCCAGCAGCGGGCGGGGGGAGACCCACTACTTC. Its protein is CASSGRGETHYF.

This clonotype was recorded at least ten times. This chain connects TRBV4-1 to TRBJ2-1; either TRBD1 or TRBD2 may fit D (5 bases each). CDR1 MGHRA and CDR2 YSYEKL come from the germline V gene. The V end lost 0 bases, the J end lost 8 bases, and 8 bases lay between the germline ends. The CDR3 loop spans 13 amino acids. The CDR3 is CASSQDRGDEQFF. The CDR3 bases are TGCGCCAGCAGCCAAGATAGAGGGGATGAGCAGTTCTTC.

This chain joins TRBV12-3 or TRBV12-4 and TRBJ1-2; D possibly corresponds to TRBD1 (6 bases). Trimming removed 5 bases at V and 8 bases at J, with 15 bases between. There are 13 residues in the CDR3. CDR3 amino acids: CASSPQDSAGYTF. CDR3 DNA: TGTGCCAGCAGTCCCCAGGACAGCGCCGGCTACACCTTC.

The CDR3 sequence is CASSQELTGGPGTQYF. The CDR3 coding sequence is TGTGCCAGCAGCCAAGAGCTAACGGGAGGGCCCGGGACCCAGTACTTC. V and J are TRBV4-2 and TRBJ2-5; 8 nucleotides match TRBD2. CDR1 is LGHNA, CDR2 YNFKEQ, per germline. Trimming took 0 bases from V and 7 from J; bases not matched to a gene: 10. The CDR3 runs to 16 residues.

This chain uses TRBV6-1 with TRBJ2-1; D is unresolved. The CDR3 loop spans 13 amino acids. Per germline, CDR1 MNHNS and CDR2 SASEGT. The V gene lost 5 bases and the J gene lost 4 bases, with 9 bases spanning the gap. In DNA form, the CDR3 reads TGTGCCAGCAGTCTGGGCCGTTACAATGAGCAGTTCTTC. It encodes CASSLGRYNEQFF.

J is TRBJ2-5 and V is TRBV12-3 or TRBV12-4; tentatively, D is TRBD2 (6 bases). V lost 5 bases to trimming and J lost 5 bases, with 18 bases between them. This CDR3 comprises 15 residues. CDR3 in DNA: TGTGCCAGCAGTGGACGGGGAGTCGGAGGGGAGACCCAGTACTTC. It encodes CASSGRGVGGETQYF.